This entry is about one T cell receptor (beta chain). The data stem from a study of cytotoxic CD8 clonotypes in ibrutinib-treated CLL. The protocol was immunoSEQ multiplex PCR, while the TCRdb copy is restricted to in-frame clones and leaves out a portion. The sample carries some 200,000 clones, about four fifths recorded once. The CDR3 consists of 18 residues. CDR1 and CDR2 from the germline V gene are SGDLS and YYNGEE. Trimming removed 0 bases from V and 2 bases from J; junction bases left unmatched: 12. Sequenced here: PBMCs, sampled after 12 months of ibrutinib treatment. This TCR came from a human donor with chronic lymphocytic leukemia. V and J are TRBV9 and TRBJ1-2; 8 bases are shared with TRBD1. The CDR3: CASSVVPGTGPSNYGYTF. CDR3 DNA sequence: TGTGCCAGCAGCGTAGTGCCCGGGACAGGACCCTCGAACTATGGCTACACCTTC.